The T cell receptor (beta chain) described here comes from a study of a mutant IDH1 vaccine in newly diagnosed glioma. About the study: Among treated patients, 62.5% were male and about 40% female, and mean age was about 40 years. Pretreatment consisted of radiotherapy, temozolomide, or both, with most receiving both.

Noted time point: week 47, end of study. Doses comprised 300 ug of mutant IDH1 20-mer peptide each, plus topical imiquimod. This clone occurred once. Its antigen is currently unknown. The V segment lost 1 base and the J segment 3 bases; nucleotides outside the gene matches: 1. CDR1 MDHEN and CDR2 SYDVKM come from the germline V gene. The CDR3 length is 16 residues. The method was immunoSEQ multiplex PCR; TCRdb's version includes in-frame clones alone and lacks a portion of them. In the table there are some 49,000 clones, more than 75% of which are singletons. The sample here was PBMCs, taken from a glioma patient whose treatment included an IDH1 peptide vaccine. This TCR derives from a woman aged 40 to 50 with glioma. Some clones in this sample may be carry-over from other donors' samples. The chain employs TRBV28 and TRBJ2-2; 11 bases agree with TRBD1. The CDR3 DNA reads TGTGCCAGCAGTTTATTGGGACAGGGGGACACCGGGGAGCTGTTTTTT. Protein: CASSLLGQGDTGELFF.